This T cell receptor (beta chain) was identified in a study of beta chain features in type 1 diabetes. The purity of all sorted populations exceeded 98%. The CDR3 spans 16 residues. CDR1 is SGHRS, CDR2 YFSETQ, per germline. V lost 0 bases and J 8 bases, leaving 18 bases between the germline ends. Isolated RNA was reverse transcribed in full, so expressed TCRB transcripts were sequenced. Data came from immunoSEQ multiplex PCR; TCRdb stores just in-frame clones and leaves some out. The data contain about 15,000 clones, over 45% of them singletons. The receptor's source is a woman between 18 and 29 years old in good health. The sample was stem cell memory CD4+ T cells from blood. The chain has TRBV5-1 and TRBJ2-1, with D perhaps TRBD2 (6 bases). CDR3 DNA: TGCGCCAGCAGCTTGGCGACATGGACTAAGAGGCATGAGCAGTTCTTC. Translating it yields CASSLATWTKRHEQFF.